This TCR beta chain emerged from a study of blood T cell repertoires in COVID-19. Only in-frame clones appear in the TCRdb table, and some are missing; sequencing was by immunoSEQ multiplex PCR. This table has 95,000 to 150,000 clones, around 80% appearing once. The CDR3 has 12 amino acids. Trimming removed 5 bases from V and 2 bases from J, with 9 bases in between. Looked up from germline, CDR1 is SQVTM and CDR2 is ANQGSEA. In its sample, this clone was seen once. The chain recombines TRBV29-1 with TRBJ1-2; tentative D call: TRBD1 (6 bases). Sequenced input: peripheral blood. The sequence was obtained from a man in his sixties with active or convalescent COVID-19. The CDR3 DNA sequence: TGCAGCGTTTCAGGGGAGAACTATGGCTACACCTTC. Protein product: CSVSGENYGYTF.